One sample yielded the 28 T cell receptor beta chains listed below, sequenced in a study of blood T cell repertoires in COVID-19. Some clones are missing from TCRdb's copy, which holds only in-frame ones; the method was immunoSEQ multiplex PCR. This table holds over 100,000 clones, 70% to 90% found once. The sequencing input was peripheral blood. These receptors came from a man between 35 and 55 years old with acute or convalescent COVID-19.

This chain connects TRBV7-2 to TRBJ1-5; TRBD1 agrees at 7 bases. Losses at the gene ends were 3 bases for V and 4 bases for J; bases not matched to a gene: 3. Germline loops: CDR1 SGHTA, CDR2 FQGNSA. The length of the CDR3 is 14 residues. The DNA of the CDR3 is TGTGCCAGCAGCTTTGGGACAGTAAATCAGCCCCAGCATTTT. Translated, it gives CASSFGTVNQPQHF. The complete variable domain, with remaining parts taken from reference TRBV7-2 and TRBJ1-5, reads GAGVSQSPSNKVTEKGKDVELRCDPISGHTALYWYRQSLGQGLEFLIYFQGNSAPDKSGLPSDRFSAERTGGSVSTLTIQRTQQEDSAVYLCASSFGTVNQPQHFGDGTRLSIL.

This chain connects TRBV7-3 to TRBJ2-2, with D maybe TRBD1 (5 bases). Germline loops: CDR1 SGHTA, CDR2 FQGTGA. The CDR3 consists of 16 residues. The V gene lost 4 bases and the J gene lost 0 bases, with 12 bases spanning the gap. CDR3 in amino acids: CASSSMGPPNTGELFF. CDR3 sequence (DNA): TGTGCCAGCAGCTCTATGGGGCCCCCGAACACCGGGGAGCTGTTTTTT.

This clone was counted between two and nine times. V usage is TRBV30 and J usage is TRBJ2-4, with TRBD1 identical over 7 bases. The ends lost 0 bases at V and 4 bases at J; junction bases unmatched: 0. This CDR3 region has 13 residues. Germline loops: CDR1 GTSNPN, CDR2 SVGIG (reference sequence). CDR3 sequence (DNA): TGTGCCTGGAGTGTACAGGGGAAAAACATTCAGTACTTC. This translates into CAWSVQGKNIQYF.

The CDR3 coding sequence is TGTGCCAGCAGCCAAGATCCGAGACAGGAGGAACTGTTTTTT. Translating it yields CASSQDPRQEELFF. The rearrangement links TRBV4-2 to TRBJ1-4; TRBD1 might be the D (6 bases). The germline V and J ends were trimmed by 0 bases and 12 bases, with 14 bases remaining between them. The CDR3 runs 14 residues. Germline V gene lookup returns CDR1 LGHNA and CDR2 YNFKEQ.

The chain joins TRBV27 to TRBJ2-1, with 7 bases matching TRBD2. With 5 bases clipped from V and 13 bases from J, the junction kept 11 bases outside the gene matches. This CDR3 is built from 13 residues. The germline V gene encodes CDR1 MNHEY and CDR2 SMNVEV (reference sequence). The CDR3 sequence is CASSLHQAGRQFF. The CDR3, as DNA: TGTGCCAGCAGTCTCCACCAAGCGGGGCGTCAGTTCTTC.

This clone was seen once. The chain carries TRBV19 and TRBJ2-1; maybe TRBD1 (5 bases). V lost 3 bases, J lost 8 bases, and 14 bases lay in between. Germline CDR1 reads LNHDA; CDR2 reads SQIVND (reference sequence). CDR3 length: 14 amino acids. CDR3 in amino acids: CASSMQQGGHEQFF. DNA for the CDR3: TGTGCCAGTAGTATGCAGCAGGGTGGGCATGAGCAGTTCTTC. Full variable domain (missing parts from reference TRBV19 and TRBJ2-1): DGGITQSPKYLFRKEGQNVTLSCEQNLNHDAMYWYRQDPGQGLRLIYYSQIVNDFQKGDIAEGYSVSREKKESFPLTVTSAQKNPTAFYLCASSMQQGGHEQFFGPGTRLTVL.

This chain joins TRBV27 and TRBJ2-3; 12 bases fit TRBD2. The germline CDR1 and CDR2 sequences are MNHEY and SMNVEV (reference sequence). Unmatched junction bases numbered 4, after V lost 4 bases and J lost 2 bases. The CDR3 is made up of 16 amino acids. CDR3 coding DNA: TGTGCCAGCAGTTCGTCTAGCGGGAGGGACACAGATACGCAGTATTTT. Translation gives CASSSSSGRDTDTQYF.

The chain has TRBV3-1 (or the pseudogene TRBV3-2) and TRBJ2-7; 8 positions match TRBD1. The CDR3 runs to 15 residues. Germline V gene data show CDR1 as LGHDT and CDR2 as YNNKEL (reference sequence). The ends lost 1 base at V and 4 bases at J; junction bases unmatched: 6. The CDR3 coding sequence is TGTGCCAGCAGCCAAGTCCAGGGGGCTTCTTACGAGCAGTACTTC. Its protein is CASSQVQGASYEQYF.

The rearrangement joins TRBV11-2 to TRBJ1-5, with 10 bases matching TRBD1. The CDR3 covers 13 residues. Per germline, CDR1 SGHAT and CDR2 FQNNGV. V gave up 3 bases and J gave up 7 bases; unmatched junction bases: 0. In DNA form, the CDR3 reads TGTGCCAGCAGCTTGGACAGGGGGCAGCCCCAGCATTTT. Encoded protein: CASSLDRGQPQHF. Drawing the rest from reference TRBV11-2 and TRBJ1-5, the complete variable domain is EAGVAQSPRYKIIEKRQSVAFWCNPISGHATLYWYQQILGQGPKLLIQFQNNGVVDDSQLPKDRFSAERLKGVDSTLKIQPAKLEDSAVYLCASSLDRGQPQHFGDGTRLSIL.

The chain couples TRBV2 to TRBJ2-7, with a tentative D call TRBD2 (6 bases). Germline CDR1 and CDR2: SNHLY and FYNNEI. The CDR3 runs to 15 residues. Deletions cut 3 bases from V and 2 bases from J, with 14 bases between. In nucleotides, the CDR3 is TGTGCCAGCAGTGATGAGGGACTCCTGCCCTACGAGCAGTACTTC. Amino acids: CASSDEGLLPYEQYF.

V is TRBV7-2 and J is TRBJ2-3; 10 positions agree with TRBD2. Unmatched junction bases numbered 15, after V lost 1 base and J lost 5 bases. This CDR3 region has 19 residues. Germline V gives CDR1 SGHTA, CDR2 FQGNSA. The CDR3 loop reads CASSLGQGHSGGARDTQYF. For the CDR3, the DNA is TGTGCCAGCAGCTTAGGGCAGGGGCACAGCGGGGGGGCAAGAGATACGCAGTATTTT.

This clone was seen once. Other DNA sequences in the same sample also yield this CDR3. The chain couples TRBV4-3 to TRBJ1-5; perhaps TRBD1 as D (6 bases). Between the trimmed V and J ends, which lost 1 base and 2 bases, there was a span of 6 bases. The CDR3 contains 14 residues. Germline loops: CDR1 LGHNA, CDR2 YSLEER. CDR3: CASSQGQGNQPQHF. DNA of the CDR3: TGCGCCAGCAGCCAAGGACAGGGCAATCAGCCCCAGCATTTT.

This clone showed up just once. The chain employs TRBV5-1 and TRBJ1-6; D unresolved. This CDR3 is 13 amino acids long. V dropped 4 bases and J dropped 7 bases, with 9 bases sitting between them. Germline V CDR1 and CDR2: SGHRS, YFSETQ. This chain's CDR3 is CASSRAENSPLHF. CDR3 sequence (DNA): TGCGCCAGCAGCCGAGCGGAGAATTCACCCCTCCACTTT. Filled out from reference TRBV5-1 and TRBJ1-6, the complete variable domain reads KAGVTQTPRYLIKTRGQQVTLSCSPISGHRSVSWYQQTPGQGLQFLFEYFSETQRNKGNFPGRFSGRQFSNSRSEMNVSTLELGDSALYLCASSRAENSPLHFGNGTRLTVT.

The chain has TRBV5-5 and TRBJ2-7; 8 bases line up with TRBD2. The V segment lost 6 bases and the J segment 3 bases; nucleotides outside the gene matches: 5. The CDR3 has 13 amino acids. Germline lookup yields CDR1 SGHKS and CDR2 YYEKEE (reference sequence). CDR3: CASKLAEGYEQYF. The CDR3 DNA is TGTGCCAGCAAACTAGCGGAGGGCTACGAGCAGTACTTC.

Only a few counts were recorded for this clone. The rearrangement joins TRBV14 to TRBJ2-7; D might be TRBD2 (5 bases). CDR1 SGHDN and CDR2 FVKESK come from the germline V gene. The CDR3 is made up of 14 amino acids. The V end was cut by 0 bases, the J end by 7 bases, with 13 bases between. CDR3 amino acids: CASSQDKVRGEQYF. The DNA for the CDR3 is TGTGCCAGCAGCCAAGATAAAGTCCGCGGGGAGCAGTACTTC.

The V gene is TRBV10-3, the J gene TRBJ2-1; D might be TRBD1 (7 bases). Germline CDR1 reads ENHRY; CDR2 reads SYGVKD. The CDR3 sequence is 13 residues long. V was trimmed by 6 bases and J by 8 bases, leaving 14 bases between them. CDR3 nucleotide sequence: TGTGCCATCAGCCGACAGGGAGGTGATGAGCAGTTCTTC. Its protein is CAISRQGGDEQFF.

This clone was counted a single time. Mismatch with germline at one junction end may stem from a read error. The rearrangement links TRBV25-1 to TRBJ1-4, with D possibly matching TRBD1 (6 bases). From germline, CDR1 is MGHDK and CDR2 SYGVNS. The CDR3 totals 12 residues. The CDR3: CASSDGWQGRIF. DNA for the CDR3: TGTGCCAGCAGTGATGGGTGGCAGGGGCGGATTTTT. Looking up the rest from reference TRBV25-1 and TRBJ1-4 gives the full variable domain: EADIYQTPRYLVIGTGKKITLECSQTMGHDKMYWYQQDPGMELHLIHYSYGVNSTEKGDLSSESTVSRIRTEHFPLTLESARPSHTSQYLCASSDGWQGRIFGSGTQLSVL.

The chain combines TRBV28 with TRBJ2-2, with TRBD1 identical over 8 bases. V was pared by 5 bases and J by 5 bases, with 4 bases of the junction left unmatched. Looked up from germline, CDR1 is MDHEN and CDR2 is SYDVKM. This CDR3 is 14 amino acids long. The CDR3 DNA is TGTGCCAGCAGTCCAGGGGGCGGGACCGGGGAGCTGTTTTTT. It is translated as CASSPGGGTGELFF.

The chain is built from TRBV19 and TRBJ2-1; 8 positions agree with TRBD1. Germline loops: CDR1 LNHDA, CDR2 SQIVND (reference sequence). V shed 3 bases, J shed 6 bases, and the junction held 10 bases outside the gene matches. This CDR3 is 16 amino acids long. The CDR3 DNA sequence: TGTGCCAGTAGTATTAACTGGCAGGGGGCAGGCAATGAGCAGTTCTTC. Amino acids: CASSINWQGAGNEQFF. Drawing the rest from reference TRBV19 and TRBJ2-1, the complete variable domain is DGGITQSPKYLFRKEGQNVTLSCEQNLNHDAMYWYRQDPGQGLRLIYYSQIVNDFQKGDIAEGYSVSREKKESFPLTVTSAQKNPTAFYLCASSINWQGAGNEQFFGPGTRLTVL.

The chain carries TRBV6-8 and TRBJ2-1; 12 nucleotides match TRBD2. This CDR3 has 16 residues. CDR1 and CDR2 (germline): MNHGY, SAAAGT. The CDR3 reads CGRLAGGLNVYNEQFF. The CDR3 coding sequence is TGTGGGAGGCTAGCGGGGGGGCTAAACGTCTACAATGAGCAGTTCTTC.

This chain links TRBV29-1 with TRBJ2-7; 7 positions agree with TRBD2. CDR1 and CDR2 from the germline V gene are SQVTM and ANQGSEA. Trimming removed 4 bases from V and 2 bases from J; junction bases left unmatched: 5. This CDR3 spans 13 amino acids. CDR3: CSVGGGLAYEQYF. The DNA of the CDR3 is TGCAGCGTTGGGGGGGGACTTGCCTACGAGCAGTACTTC.

The chain couples TRBV28 to TRBJ1-5, with D perhaps matching TRBD1 (6 bases). Germline CDR1 and CDR2: MDHEN and SYDVKM. V dropped 3 bases and J dropped 12 bases, with 12 bases sitting between them. CDR3 length: 12 amino acids. The CDR3 bases are TGTGCCAGCAGTTTGATTCAGGGGTTCCAGCATTTT. This gives the protein CASSLIQGFQHF.

The J gene is TRBJ2-1, the V gene TRBV27; perhaps TRBD1 as D (5 bases). V lost 5 bases and J lost 0, with 14 bases in between. The CDR3 contains 16 residues. The germline CDR1 and CDR2 sequences are MNHEY and SMNVEV (reference sequence). The CDR3 nucleotides are TGTGCCAGCAGTCGTAGGGGTATCAGCTCCTACAATGAGCAGTTCTTC. Translated: CASSRRGISSYNEQFF.

The rearrangement joins TRBV11-2 to TRBJ1-5, with TRBD1 matching over 7 bases. The CDR3 length is 13 residues. Germline V gene sequence: CDR1 SGHAT, CDR2 FQNNGV. Unmatched junction bases numbered 7, after V lost 5 bases and J lost 9 bases. The CDR3 nucleotides are TGTGCCAGCAGCGCCGGGACAGTGGGGCCCCAGCATTTT. As protein: CASSAGTVGPQHF.

V is TRBV6-1 and J is TRBJ2-1, with D perhaps TRBD1 (6 bases). Germline-derived CDR1 and CDR2 are MNHNS and SASEGT. There are 18 residues in the CDR3. V was clipped by 0 bases and J by 12 bases, with 27 bases between them. The CDR3 spells CASSEALQGGDYRTGQFF. For the CDR3, the DNA is TGTGCCAGCAGTGAAGCGCTTCAAGGGGGAGACTACCGGACGGGGCAGTTCTTC.

The chain couples TRBV6-6 to TRBJ2-7; no reliable D call. The CDR3 runs to 13 residues. V was shortened by 2 bases and J by 6 bases, with 11 bases between the two germline ends. Germline loops: CDR1 MNHNY, CDR2 SVGAGI (reference sequence). CDR3 region: CASSYPGMGEQYF. The CDR3 nucleotides are TGTGCCAGCAGTTACCCGGGTATGGGCGAGCAGTACTTC.

This chain uses TRBV6-5 with TRBJ1-6; D gene uncertain. The length of the CDR3 is 13 residues. Trimming took 0 bases from V and 10 from J, leaving 7 bases between them. From germline, CDR1 is MNHEY and CDR2 SVGAGI. The CDR3 DNA reads TGTGCCAGCAGTTACTCTCGCGAATCACCCCTCCACTTT. Translated: CASSYSRESPLHF.

The chain carries TRBV7-9 and TRBJ2-7; 9 bases align to TRBD1. V dropped 5 bases and J dropped 2; count of bases not matched to a gene: 1. The CDR3 has 13 residues. Germline V gives CDR1 SEHNR, CDR2 FQNEAQ (reference sequence). CDR3 loop: CASSRDRAYEQYF. Here the CDR3 DNA reads TGTGCCAGCAGCCGGGACAGGGCCTACGAGCAGTACTTC.